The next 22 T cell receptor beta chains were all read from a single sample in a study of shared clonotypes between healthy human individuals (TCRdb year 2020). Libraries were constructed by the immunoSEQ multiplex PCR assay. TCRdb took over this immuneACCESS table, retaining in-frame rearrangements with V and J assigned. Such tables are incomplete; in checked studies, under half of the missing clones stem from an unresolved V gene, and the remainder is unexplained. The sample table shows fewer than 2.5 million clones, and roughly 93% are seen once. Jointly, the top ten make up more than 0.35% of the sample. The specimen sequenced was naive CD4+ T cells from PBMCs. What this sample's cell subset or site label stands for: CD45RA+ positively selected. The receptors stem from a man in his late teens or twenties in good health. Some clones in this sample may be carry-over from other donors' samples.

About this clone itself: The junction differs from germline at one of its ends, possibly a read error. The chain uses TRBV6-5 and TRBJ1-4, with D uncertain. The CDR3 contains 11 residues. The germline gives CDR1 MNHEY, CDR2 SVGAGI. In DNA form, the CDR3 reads TGTGCCAGCAGTTACAGCAGGTTGGTCCGTTTC. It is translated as CASSYSRLVRF.

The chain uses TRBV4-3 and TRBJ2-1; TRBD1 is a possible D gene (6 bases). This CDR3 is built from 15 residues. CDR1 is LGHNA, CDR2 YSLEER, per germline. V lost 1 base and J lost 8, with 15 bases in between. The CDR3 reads CASSQVGGYGYEQFF. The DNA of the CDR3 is TGCGCCAGCAGCCAAGTAGGGGGATACGGCTATGAGCAGTTCTTC.

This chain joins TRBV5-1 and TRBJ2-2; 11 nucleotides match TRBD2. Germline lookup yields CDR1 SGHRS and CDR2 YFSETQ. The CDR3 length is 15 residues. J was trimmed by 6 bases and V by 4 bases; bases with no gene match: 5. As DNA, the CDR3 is TGCGCCAGCAGCAAACTAGCGGGAGACGCCGGGGAGCTGTTTTTT. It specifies CASSKLAGDAGELFF. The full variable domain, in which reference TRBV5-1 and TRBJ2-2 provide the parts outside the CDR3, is KAGVTQTPRYLIKTRGQQVTLSCSPISGHRSVSWYQQTPGQGLQFLFEYFSETQRNKGNFPGRFSGRQFSNSRSEMNVSTLELGDSALYLCASSKLAGDAGELFFGEGSRLTVL.

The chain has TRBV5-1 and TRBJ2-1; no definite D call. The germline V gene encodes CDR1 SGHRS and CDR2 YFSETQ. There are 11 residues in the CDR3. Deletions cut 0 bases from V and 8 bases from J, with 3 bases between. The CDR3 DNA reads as TGCGCCAGCAGCTTGGAACATGAGCAGTTCTTC. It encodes CASSLEHEQFF.

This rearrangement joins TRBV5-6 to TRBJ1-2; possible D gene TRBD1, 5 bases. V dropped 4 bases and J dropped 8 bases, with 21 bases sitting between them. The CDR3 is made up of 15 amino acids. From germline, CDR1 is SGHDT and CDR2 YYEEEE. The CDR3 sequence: CASSPGGRALDGYTF. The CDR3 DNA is TGTGCCAGCAGCCCCGGAGGCAGGGCCCTTGACGGCTACACCTTC.

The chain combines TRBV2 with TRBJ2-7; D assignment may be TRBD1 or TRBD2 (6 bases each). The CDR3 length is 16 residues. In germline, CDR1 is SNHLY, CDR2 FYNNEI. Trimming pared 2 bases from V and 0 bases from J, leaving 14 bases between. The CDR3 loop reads CASSESGDTLSYEQYF. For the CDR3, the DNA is TGTGCCAGCAGTGAATCGGGGGACACTCTCTCCTACGAGCAGTACTTC.

The chain's CDR3 is CASSLLDSSYEQYF. CDR3 DNA: TGTGCCAGCAGCTTGTTGGACAGCTCCTACGAGCAGTACTTC. The chain uses TRBV5-5 and TRBJ2-7; D is possibly TRBD1 (6 bases). The CDR3 length is 14 residues. Germline V gene lookup returns CDR1 SGHKS and CDR2 YYEKEE (reference sequence). V was clipped by 1 base and J by 0 bases, with 8 bases between them. Full variable domain (rest looked up from reference TRBV5-5 and TRBJ2-7): DAGVTQSPTHLIKTRGQQVTLRCSPISGHKSVSWYQQVLGQGPQFIFQYYEKEERGRGNFPDRFSARQFPNYSSELNVNALLLGDSALYLCASSLLDSSYEQYFGPGTRLTVT.

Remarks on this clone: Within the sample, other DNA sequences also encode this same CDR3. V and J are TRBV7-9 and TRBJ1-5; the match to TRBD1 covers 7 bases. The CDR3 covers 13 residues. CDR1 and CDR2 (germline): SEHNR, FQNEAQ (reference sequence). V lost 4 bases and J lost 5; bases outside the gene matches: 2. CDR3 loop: CASSSGQYQPQHF. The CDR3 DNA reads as TGTGCCAGCAGCTCGGGACAGTATCAGCCCCAGCATTTT. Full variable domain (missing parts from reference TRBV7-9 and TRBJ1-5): DTGVSQNPRHKITKRGQNVTFRCDPISEHNRLYWYRQTLGQGPEFLTYFQNEAQLEKSRLLSDRFSAERPKGSFSTLEIQRTEQGDSAMYLCASSSGQYQPQHFGDGTRLSIL.

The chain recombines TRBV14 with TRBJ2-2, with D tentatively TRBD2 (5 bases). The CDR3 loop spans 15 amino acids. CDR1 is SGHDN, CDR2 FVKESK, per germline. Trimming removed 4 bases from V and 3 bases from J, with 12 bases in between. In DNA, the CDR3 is TGTGCCAGCAGCCCCGATGCAGCGGACACCGGGGAGCTGTTTTTT. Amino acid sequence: CASSPDAADTGELFF.

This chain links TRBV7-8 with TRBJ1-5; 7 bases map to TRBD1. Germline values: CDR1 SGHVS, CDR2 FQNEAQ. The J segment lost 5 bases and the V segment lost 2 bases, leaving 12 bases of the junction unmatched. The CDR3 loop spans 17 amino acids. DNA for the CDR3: TGTGCCAGCAGCTTAAGGGGAGACAGGGTAGGGGATCAGCCCCAGCATTTT. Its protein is CASSLRGDRVGDQPQHF.

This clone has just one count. The CDR3 here is CASSELTYNYGYTF. DNA of the CDR3: TGTGCCAGCAGTGAATTAACCTATAACTATGGCTACACCTTC. This chain connects TRBV6-1 to TRBJ1-2; D is uncertain. Trimming removed 2 bases at V and 1 base at J, with 8 bases between. The CDR3 extends over 14 amino acids. Germline-derived CDR1 and CDR2 are MNHNS and SASEGT.

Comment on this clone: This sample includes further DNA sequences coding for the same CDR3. This CDR3 reads CASSEAYGYSNQPQHF. The CDR3 DNA reads TGTGCCAGCAGTGAAGCTTACGGTTATAGCAATCAGCCCCAGCATTTT. The chain uses TRBV6-1 and TRBJ1-5; D is undetermined. In germline, CDR1 is MNHNS, CDR2 SASEGT. V was cut by 0 bases and J by 0 bases, with 9 bases left in between. The CDR3 extends over 16 amino acids.

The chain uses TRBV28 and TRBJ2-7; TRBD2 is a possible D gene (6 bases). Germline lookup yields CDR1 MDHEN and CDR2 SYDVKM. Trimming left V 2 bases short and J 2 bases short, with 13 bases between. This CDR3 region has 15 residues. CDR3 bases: TGTGCCAGCAGTTTAGGAGGGAGAGCTCCCTACGAGCAGTACTTC. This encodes CASSLGGRAPYEQYF.

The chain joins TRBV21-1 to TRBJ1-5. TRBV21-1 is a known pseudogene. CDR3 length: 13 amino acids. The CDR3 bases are TGTGCCAGCAGCAAAGTGGGCAATCAGCCCCAGCATTTT. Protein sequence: CASSKVGNQPQHF.

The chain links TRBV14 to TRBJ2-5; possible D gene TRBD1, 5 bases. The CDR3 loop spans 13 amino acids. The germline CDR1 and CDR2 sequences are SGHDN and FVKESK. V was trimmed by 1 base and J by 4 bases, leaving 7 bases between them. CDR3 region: CASSQAGIETQYF. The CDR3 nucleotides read TGTGCCAGCAGCCAAGCAGGGATAGAGACCCAGTACTTC.

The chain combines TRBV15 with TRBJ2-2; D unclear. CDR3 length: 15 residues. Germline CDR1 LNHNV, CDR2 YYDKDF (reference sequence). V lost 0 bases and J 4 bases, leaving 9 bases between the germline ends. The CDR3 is CATSRDRALTGELFF. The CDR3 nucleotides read TGTGCCACCAGCAGAGATCGGGCCCTCACCGGGGAGCTGTTTTTT.

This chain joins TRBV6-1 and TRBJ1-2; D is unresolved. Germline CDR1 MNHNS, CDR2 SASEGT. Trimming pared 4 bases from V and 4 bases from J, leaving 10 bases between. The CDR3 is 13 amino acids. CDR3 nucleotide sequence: TGTGCCAGCAGTGCCCGCAGGTTCTATGGCTACACCTTC. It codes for CASSARRFYGYTF.

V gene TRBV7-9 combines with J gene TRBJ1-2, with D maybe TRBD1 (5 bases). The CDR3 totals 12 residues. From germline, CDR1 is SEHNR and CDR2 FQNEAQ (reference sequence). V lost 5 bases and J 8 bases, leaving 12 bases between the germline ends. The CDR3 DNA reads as TGTGCCAGCAGCCCTCTCAGGGAGGGCTACACCTTC. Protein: CASSPLREGYTF.

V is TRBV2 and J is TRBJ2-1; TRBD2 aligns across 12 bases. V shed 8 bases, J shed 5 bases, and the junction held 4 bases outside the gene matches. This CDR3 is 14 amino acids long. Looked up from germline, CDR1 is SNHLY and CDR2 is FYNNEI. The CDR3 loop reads CASAGLAGHNEQFF. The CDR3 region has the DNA TGTGCCAGCGCGGGACTAGCGGGCCACAATGAGCAGTTCTTC. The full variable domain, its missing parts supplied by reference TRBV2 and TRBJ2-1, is EPEVTQTPSHQVTQMGQEVILRCVPISNHLYFYWYRQILGQKVEFLVSFYNNEISEKSEIFDDQFSVERPDGSNFTLKIRSTKLEDSAMYFCASAGLAGHNEQFFGPGTRLTVL.

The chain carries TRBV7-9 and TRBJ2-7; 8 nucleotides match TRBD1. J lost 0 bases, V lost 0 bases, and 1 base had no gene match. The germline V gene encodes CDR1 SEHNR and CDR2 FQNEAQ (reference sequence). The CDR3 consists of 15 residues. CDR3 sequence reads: CASSLAGQGSYEQYF. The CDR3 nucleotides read TGTGCCAGCAGCTTAGCCGGACAGGGCTCCTACGAGCAGTACTTC. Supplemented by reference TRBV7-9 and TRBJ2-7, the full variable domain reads DTGVSQNPRHKITKRGQNVTFRCDPISEHNRLYWYRQTLGQGPEFLTYFQNEAQLEKSRLLSDRFSAERPKGSFSTLEIQRTEQGDSAMYLCASSLAGQGSYEQYFGPGTRLTVT.

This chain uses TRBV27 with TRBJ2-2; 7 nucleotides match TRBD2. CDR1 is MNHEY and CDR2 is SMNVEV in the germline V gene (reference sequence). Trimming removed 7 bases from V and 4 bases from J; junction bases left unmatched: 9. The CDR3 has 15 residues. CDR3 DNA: TGTGCCAGCACGCTGGTAACGGGGGGCACCGGGGAGCTGTTTTTT. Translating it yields CASTLVTGGTGELFF.

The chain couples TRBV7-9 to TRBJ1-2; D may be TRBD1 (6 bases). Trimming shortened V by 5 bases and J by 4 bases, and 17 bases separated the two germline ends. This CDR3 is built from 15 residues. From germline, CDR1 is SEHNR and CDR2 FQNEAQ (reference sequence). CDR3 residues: CASSPRGGQTYGYTF. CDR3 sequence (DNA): TGTGCCAGCAGCCCCCGCGGCGGACAGACCTATGGCTACACCTTC.